Listed here are 22 T cell receptor beta chains from one sample, sequenced in a study of human T cells and chemical hapten exposure. TCRdb used MiXCR to reprocess the RACE reads, holding one entry per CDR3 protein. In the table there are about 87,000 distinct CDR3 sequences, 9.6% of which are singletons. Time point given: pre-sensitization, week 0. The treatment: therapeutic diphenylcyclopropenone sensitization with weekly scalp DPC. Here the sequenced sample was whole blood, taken in connection with sensitization to the hapten diphenylcyclopropenone (DPC). Receptor source: a woman in her thirties or forties with alopecia areata. Some clones in this sample may be carry-over from other donors' samples.

The gene calls are TRBV6-2 or TRBV6-3 and TRBJ2-7; D remains ambiguous. CDR1 and CDR2 (germline): MNHEY, SVGEGT. This CDR3 region has 13 residues. V lost 0 bases, J lost 3 bases, and 6 bases lay in between. CDR3 nucleotide sequence: TGTGCCAGCAGTTACTCGACACTCTACGAGCAGTACTTC. Translation gives CASSYSTLYEQYF.

CDR3 coding DNA: TGCGCCAGCAGCCAAGGGCTGGCGGATAGCAATCAGCCCCAGCATTTT. It is translated as CASSQGLADSNQPQHF. The V and J genes are TRBV4-1 and TRBJ1-5; D uncertain. Per germline, CDR1 MGHRA and CDR2 YSYEKL. Trimming pared 1 base from V and 0 bases from J, leaving 10 bases between. The CDR3 totals 16 residues.

This clonotype was observed a few times. The genes are TRBV28 and TRBJ2-1; D is uncertain. Trimming removed 3 bases from V and 10 bases from J, with 4 bases in between. There are 10 residues in the CDR3. Germline V gene sequence: CDR1 MDHEN, CDR2 SYDVKM. The CDR3 reads CASSLREQFF. The CDR3 nucleotides are TGTGCCAGCAGTTTGAGGGAGCAGTTCTTC.

Ten or more counts support this clonotype. This chain uses TRBV5-1 with TRBJ2-3, with unresolved D. The CDR3 is 12 residues long. The ends were cut back, 0 bases at V and 6 bases at J, with 5 bases in the middle. Per the germline V gene, CDR1 is SGHRS and CDR2 is YFSETQ. The CDR3 here is CASSLAQDTQYF. The CDR3 coding sequence is TGCGCCAGCAGCTTGGCCCAGGATACGCAGTATTTT.

The table lists this clonotype with many counts. The chain is built from TRBV6-2 or TRBV6-3 and TRBJ2-3; D may be TRBD1 or TRBD2 (5 bases each). This CDR3 comprises 14 residues. CDR1 and CDR2 from the germline V gene are MNHEY and SVGEGT. V was cut by 5 bases and J by 1 base, with 10 bases left in between. The CDR3 here is CASSRDRRTDTQYF. CDR3 DNA: TGTGCCAGCAGTCGGGACCGGCGCACAGATACGCAGTATTTT.

This clonotype was seen a few times. The V and J genes are TRBV7-7 and TRBJ2-5; weak D call: TRBD1 (5 bases). V was trimmed by 5 bases and J by 1 base, leaving 17 bases between them. The length of the CDR3 is 16 residues. The germline V gene encodes CDR1 SSHAT and CDR2 FNYEAQ (reference sequence). The CDR3 sequence is CASSPNPTAFQETQYF. CDR3 coding DNA: TGTGCCAGCAGCCCGAACCCGACAGCGTTCCAAGAGACCCAGTACTTC.

The chain recombines TRBV19 with TRBJ1-1, with unresolved D. The CDR3 loop spans 15 amino acids. Germline assignment: CDR1 LNHDA and CDR2 SQIVND (reference sequence). Trimming cost V 5 bases and J 5 bases, with 18 bases left between them. This CDR3 reads CASSVRPSRRTEAFF. CDR3 in DNA: TGTGCCAGTAGTGTTCGCCCGAGTCGGCGGACTGAAGCTTTCTTT. Variable domain in full (rest from reference TRBV19 and TRBJ1-1): DGGITQSPKYLFRKEGQNVTLSCEQNLNHDAMYWYRQDPGQGLRLIYYSQIVNDFQKGDIAEGYSVSREKKESFPLTVTSAQKNPTAFYLCASSVRPSRRTEAFFGQGTRLTVV.

This clonotype was counted many times. The chain uses TRBV18 and TRBJ1-5, with a tentative D call TRBD1 (5 bases). The CDR3 contains 13 residues. Germline V CDR1 and CDR2: KGHSH, LQKENI. V lost 4 bases, J lost 1 base, and 5 bases lay in between. In nucleotides, the CDR3 is TGTGCCAGCTCACGACAGAGCAATCAGCCCCAGCATTTT. It codes for CASSRQSNQPQHF.

Many counts were recorded for this clonotype. The V and J genes are TRBV19 and TRBJ1-5; D is uncertain. The CDR3 has 15 residues. Trimming took off 7 bases at V and 1 base at J, with 14 bases between the two ends. In germline, CDR1 is LNHDA, CDR2 SQIVND (reference sequence). For the CDR3, the DNA is TGTGCCAGTAAACCGGTGGGCGGAAGCAATCAGCCCCAGCATTTT. Its translation is CASKPVGGSNQPQHF.

This clonotype was detected many times. V and J are TRBV24-1 and TRBJ2-5, with D hard to call. Between the trimmed V and J ends, which lost 8 bases and 9 bases, there was a span of 9 bases. The germline gives CDR1 KGHDR, CDR2 SFDVKD. The CDR3 is 10 amino acids. Written as DNA, the CDR3 is TGTGCCACCACCGGCAAGGCCCAGTACTTC. Encoded protein: CATTGKAQYF.

In its sample, this clonotype was seen a few times. The V gene is TRBV4-1, the J gene TRBJ1-1; weak D call: TRBD1 (5 bases). The CDR3 is made up of 13 amino acids. Germline CDR1 and CDR2: MGHRA and YSYEKL. V was pared by 1 base and J by 9 bases, with 12 bases between. The CDR3 reads CASSQVRQRQAFF. The CDR3 DNA reads as TGCGCCAGCAGCCAAGTAAGACAGCGTCAAGCTTTCTTT.

This clonotype was seen many times. This sequence joins TRBV7-2 and TRBJ2-1; TRBD2 matches 10 bases. This CDR3 comprises 16 residues. CDR1 and CDR2 (germline): SGHTA, FQGNSA. J lost 4 bases, V lost 2 bases, and 5 bases had no gene match. CDR3 in DNA: TGTGCCAGCAGCTTATTACCAGCGGGGGGGTACAATGAGCAGTTCTTC. As protein: CASSLLPAGGYNEQFF.

The chain couples TRBV7-9 to TRBJ2-3, with D possibly called TRBD1 or TRBD2 (5 bases each). This CDR3 spans 15 amino acids. CDR1 and CDR2 from the germline V gene are SEHNR and FQNEAQ (reference sequence). Trimming pared 2 bases from V and 5 bases from J, leaving 14 bases between. The CDR3 sequence: CASSLIGDERDTQYF. The DNA for the CDR3 is TGTGCCAGCAGCTTAATCGGGGACGAGAGAGATACGCAGTATTTT.

Comments on this clonotype: An end of the junction does not agree with germline; a read error may underlie this. The V and J genes are TRBV2 and TRBJ1-2, with D possibly being TRBD1 (5 bases). Germline CDR1 reads SNHLY; CDR2 reads FYNNEI. The CDR3 sequence is 9 residues long. The CDR3 here is CAREKGKPF. CDR3 DNA: TGTGCCAGAGAGAAGGGGAAGCCCTTC. Using reference TRBV2 and TRBJ1-2 for the parts outside the CDR3, the full variable domain is EPEVTQTPSHQVTQMGQEVILRCVPISNHLYFYWYRQILGQKVEFLVSFYNNEISEKSEIFDDQFSVERPDGSNFTLKIRSTKLEDSAMYFCAREKGKPFGSGTRLTVV.

This chain connects TRBV29-1 to TRBJ2-7; D is perhaps TRBD1 (5 bases). Germline values: CDR1 SQVTM, CDR2 ANQGSEA. V lost 0 bases and J lost 6, with 12 bases in between. This CDR3 comprises 13 residues. The CDR3 is CSVEENRNSEQYF. CDR3 bases: TGCAGCGTTGAAGAGAACAGGAACAGCGAGCAGTACTTC.

This clonotype has ten or more counts. The chain joins TRBV21-1 to TRBJ2-7; the table names TRBD1, a call not compared with the DNA. TRBV21-1 constitutes a pseudogene. This CDR3 is built from 16 residues. The CDR3, as DNA: TGTGCCAGCAGCAAAGTGGCCTCCCGGAAGAGGGGAGGCCAGTACTTC. Translated: CASSKVASRKRGGQYF.

This clonotype was detected ten times or more. The chain recombines TRBV11-2 with TRBJ2-1; no clear D. The CDR3 totals 12 residues. The germline V gene has CDR1 SGHAT and CDR2 FQNNGV. V lost 9 bases and J 2 bases, leaving 8 bases between the germline ends. CDR3: CASKIPYNEQFF. The CDR3 nucleotides are TGTGCCAGTAAAATACCCTACAATGAGCAGTTCTTC. The full variable domain, in which reference TRBV11-2 and TRBJ2-1 provide the parts outside the CDR3, is EAGVAQSPRYKIIEKRQSVAFWCNPISGHATLYWYQQILGQGPKLLIQFQNNGVVDDSQLPKDRFSAERLKGVDSTLKIQPAKLEDSAVYLCASKIPYNEQFFGPGTRLTVL.

Here the CDR3 reads CSVLRRGDYNEQFF. CDR3 bases: TGCAGCGTTCTCCGGCGGGGCGATTACAATGAGCAGTTCTTC. The chain joins TRBV29-1 to TRBJ2-1, with D perhaps matching TRBD2 (6 bases). CDR1 SQVTM and CDR2 ANQGSEA come from the germline V gene. Trimming left V 5 bases short and J 4 bases short, with 15 bases between. The CDR3 sequence is 14 residues long.

This clonotype turned up a few times. The chain employs TRBV19 and TRBJ1-2, with 7 bases fitting TRBD1. The CDR3 has 14 amino acids. CDR1 LNHDA and CDR2 SQIVND come from the germline V gene (reference sequence). V lost 1 base, J lost 2 bases, and 1 base stayed unmatched. In DNA, the CDR3 is TGTGCCAGTAGTATAGCGACAGGGAACTATGGCTACACCTTC. Its translation is CASSIATGNYGYTF. Drawing the rest from reference TRBV19 and TRBJ1-2, the complete variable domain is DGGITQSPKYLFRKEGQNVTLSCEQNLNHDAMYWYRQDPGQGLRLIYYSQIVNDFQKGDIAEGYSVSREKKESFPLTVTSAQKNPTAFYLCASSIATGNYGYTFGSGTRLTVV.

This clonotype was seen ten or more times. This sequence joins TRBV27 and TRBJ1-1; D call uncertain. V shed 6 bases and J shed 1 base, with 12 bases lying between them. The CDR3 consists of 14 residues. Germline CDR1 reads MNHEY; CDR2 reads SMNVEV (reference sequence). This CDR3 is CASRNNLRNTEAFF. The DNA for the CDR3 is TGTGCCAGCAGGAACAATCTCAGGAACACTGAAGCTTTCTTT.

This clonotype has a count of ten or more. The V gene is TRBV5-1, the J gene TRBJ2-7, with 11 bases lining up with TRBD1. Unmatched junction bases numbered 17, after V lost 1 base and J lost 8 bases. The CDR3 is 18 residues long. Germline assignment: CDR1 SGHRS and CDR2 YFSETQ. The CDR3 bases are TGCGCCAGCAGCTTGACCCCGGGACAGGGGGATACGAGTAGGCAGCAGTACTTC. Protein product: CASSLTPGQGDTSRQQYF.

This clonotype was detected many times. This chain links TRBV5-1 with TRBJ2-7, with 9 nucleotides matching TRBD1. This CDR3 is built from 16 residues. The J segment lost 4 bases and the V segment lost 2 bases, leaving 10 bases of the junction unmatched. The germline gives CDR1 SGHRS, CDR2 YFSETQ. CDR3 bases: TGCGCCAGCAGCTTCGGGGTCGGGACAGGGACGTACGAGCAGTACTTC. Amino acids: CASSFGVGTGTYEQYF.